These 23 T cell receptor beta chains originate from one sample sequenced in a study of blood T cells in healthy people across ages. For the second PCR, which ran for about 7 to 11 cycles, a sample-barcoded 5' primer and a J-beta primer mix were used. TCRdb passed the 5' RACE reads through MiXCR, listing each CDR3 protein once. This table has about 1,500,000 distinct CDR3 sequences, about 40% appearing once. Material for sequencing was blood. These TCRs come from a woman younger than 30 in good health.

The chain carries TRBV12-3 or TRBV12-4 and TRBJ2-1, with TRBD2 matching over 10 bases. The CDR3 extends over 16 amino acids. The V gene end was trimmed by 5 bases and the J gene end by 4 bases; junction bases not matched to a gene: 8. DNA for the CDR3: TGTGCCAGCAGTCCTTTAGCGGGAGGAGGTTACAATGAGCAGTTCTTC. Protein: CASSPLAGGGYNEQFF.

The J gene is TRBJ1-6, the V gene TRBV29-1; 11 bases are a match to TRBD1. V shed 6 bases, J shed 7 bases, and the junction held 2 bases outside the gene matches. The germline V gene has CDR1 SQVTM and CDR2 ANQGSEA. The CDR3 extends over 13 amino acids. The chain's CDR3 is CSVGTGGNSPLHF. Here the CDR3 DNA reads TGCAGCGTCGGGACAGGGGGGAATTCACCCCTCCACTTT.

This chain links TRBV6-5 with TRBJ2-7; no reliable D call. Germline CDR1 MNHEY, CDR2 SVGAGI. This CDR3 region has 14 residues. Trimming shortened V by 1 base and J by 2 bases, and 9 bases separated the two germline ends. The CDR3 loop reads CASSYLSETYEQYF. Written as DNA, the CDR3 is TGTGCCAGCAGTTACTTGTCGGAAACCTACGAGCAGTACTTC.

The table lists this clonotype with a few counts. The chain combines TRBV4-2 with TRBJ1-1; 9 nucleotides match TRBD1. The CDR3 is 16 residues long. Per the germline V gene, CDR1 is LGHNA and CDR2 is YNFKEQ. The V gene end was trimmed by 3 bases and the J gene end by 1 base; junction bases not matched to a gene: 6. Here the CDR3 reads CASSQYRGLTNTEAFF. In nucleotides, the CDR3 is TGTGCCAGCAGCCAGTACAGGGGGCTTACGAACACTGAAGCTTTCTTT.

The rearrangement links TRBV12-3 or TRBV12-4 to TRBJ1-5; tentatively, D is TRBD1 (5 bases). The CDR3 extends over 14 amino acids. Deletions cut 6 bases from V and 2 bases from J, with 11 bases between. Here the CDR3 DNA reads TGTGCCAGCAGGGTGGGGGAGGGCAATCAGCCCCAGCATTTT. Its translation is CASRVGEGNQPQHF.

The chain uses TRBV24-1 and TRBJ2-5, with TRBD2 matching 9 bases. CDR3 length: 15 residues. Germline V gene data show CDR1 as KGHDR and CDR2 as SFDVKD. The V and J ends lost 4 bases and 5 bases, in that order; junction bases with no gene match: 7. CDR3 sequence (DNA): TGTGCCACCAGTGACCCCGGGACTAGCTCTGAGACCCAGTACTTC. Translation gives CATSDPGTSSETQYF.

The genes are TRBV20-1 and TRBJ1-1; D is unclear. Per germline, CDR1 DFQATT and CDR2 SNEGSKA (reference sequence). The CDR3 length is 13 residues. The ends were cut back, 6 bases at V and 0 bases at J, with 11 bases in the middle. The CDR3 DNA follows: TGCAGTGCCCATGTAGGGATGAACACTGAAGCTTTCTTT. Encoded protein: CSAHVGMNTEAFF.

The chain combines TRBV20-1 with TRBJ2-7; D not certain. Germline values: CDR1 DFQATT, CDR2 SNEGSKA (reference sequence). V dropped 6 bases and J dropped 1 base, with 13 bases sitting between them. The CDR3 extends over 13 amino acids. CDR3: CSAPRGTSYEQYF. CDR3 bases: TGCAGTGCCCCCCGCGGCACTTCCTACGAGCAGTACTTC.

The gene calls are TRBV16 and TRBJ1-5; D is uncertain. The CDR3 extends over 16 amino acids. Trimming stripped 4 bases from V and 1 base from J, with 14 bases between. Germline values: CDR1 KGHSY, CDR2 FQNENV. The CDR3 DNA follows: TGTGCCAGCAGCCTCGACTGGGTTCACAGCAATCAGCCCCAGCATTTT. It encodes CASSLDWVHSNQPQHF.

This clonotype turned up a few times. CDR3 protein: CASSRGLAGNEQYF. The DNA for the CDR3 is TGTGCCAGCAGTCGAGGACTAGCGGGGAACGAGCAGTACTTC. This chain joins TRBV28 and TRBJ2-7; 12 bases are a match to TRBD2. The germline CDR1 and CDR2 sequences are MDHEN and SYDVKM. The V segment lost 5 bases and the J segment 5 bases; nucleotides outside the gene matches: 4. The CDR3 consists of 14 residues.

In this sample, this clonotype turned up a few times. The chain is built from TRBV4-1 and TRBJ2-1, with 15 bases matching TRBD2. CDR3 length: 19 residues. V lost 3 bases to trimming and J lost 8 bases; unmatched junction nucleotides: 14. CDR1 MGHRA and CDR2 YSYEKL come from the germline V gene. CDR3 nucleotide sequence: TGCGCCAGCAGCCAGATCCCTTTTGGACTAGCGGGGGGGAGGGATGAGCAGTTCTTC. The encoded protein is CASSQIPFGLAGGRDEQFF.

For this clonotype: A junction boundary mismatches the germline segment, possibly from a read error. This chain uses TRBV18 with TRBJ2-3, with 8 nucleotides matching TRBD2. Germline values: CDR1 KGHSH, CDR2 LQKENI. This CDR3 spans 17 amino acids. The CDR3, as DNA: TGTGCCGGCTCACCAGAGACCCTAGCGGGCTTCACAGATACGCAGTATTTT. Translation gives CAGSPETLAGFTDTQYF.

This clonotype was recorded a few times. CDR3 amino acids: CASSYVSPAGGELFF. The CDR3 DNA reads as TGTGCCAGCAGTTATGTCTCCCCCGCCGGCGGGGAGCTGTTTTTT. The chain joins TRBV6-9 to TRBJ2-2; no firm D call. The V end was cut by 2 bases, the J end by 7 bases, with 14 bases between. Germline CDR1 is MNHGY and CDR2 is SVAAGI. The CDR3 loop spans 15 amino acids.

The chain uses TRBV20-1 and TRBJ2-6, with 8 bases fitting TRBD1. Germline values: CDR1 DFQATT, CDR2 SNEGSKA (reference sequence). The CDR3 runs 16 residues. V lost 2 bases and J lost 1; bases outside the gene matches: 4. Here the CDR3 reads CSARTGGTSGANVLTF. The CDR3 DNA follows: TGCAGTGCTAGAACAGGGGGAACGTCTGGGGCCAACGTCCTGACTTTC.

This clonotype was seen a handful of times. The rearrangement joins TRBV6-6 to TRBJ2-7; TRBD2 agrees at 7 bases. V lost 2 bases, J lost 5 bases, and 9 bases stayed unmatched. The CDR3 extends over 15 amino acids. Germline values: CDR1 MNHNY, CDR2 SVGAGI (reference sequence). CDR3 sequence: CASSYTSERADEQYF. The CDR3 DNA is TGTGCCAGCAGTTACACTAGCGAGAGGGCCGACGAGCAGTACTTC.

This clonotype was observed a handful of times. The CDR3 protein is CATSWTSGAHNEQYF. The CDR3 bases are TGTGCCACTTCCTGGACTAGCGGGGCACACAATGAGCAGTACTTC. The chain carries TRBV2 and TRBJ2-7; 12 bases are a match to TRBD2. CDR3 length: 15 residues. Losses at the gene ends were 10 bases for V and 7 bases for J; bases not matched to a gene: 14. The V gene's germline CDR1 is SNHLY and CDR2 FYNNEI.

The chain combines TRBV11-2 with TRBJ2-5; no definite D call. Germline lookup yields CDR1 SGHAT and CDR2 FQNNGV. CDR3 length: 14 amino acids. Trimming took 8 bases from V and 2 from J, leaving 15 bases between them. The DNA for the CDR3 is TGTGCCAGCGGCCGAACCTGGGAACAAGAGACCCAGTACTTC. Its translation: CASGRTWEQETQYF.

There are a few counts of this clonotype. V and J are TRBV2 and TRBJ2-3; weak D call: TRBD1 (6 bases). Per germline, CDR1 SNHLY and CDR2 FYNNEI. V was cut by 7 bases and J by 2 bases, with 10 bases left in between. The CDR3 is made up of 13 amino acids. The CDR3 region is CASKGQNTDTQYF. CDR3 DNA: TGTGCCAGCAAAGGACAGAACACAGATACGCAGTATTTT. The whole variable domain, remainder taken from reference TRBV2 and TRBJ2-3, is EPEVTQTPSHQVTQMGQEVILRCVPISNHLYFYWYRQILGQKVEFLVSFYNNEISEKSEIFDDQFSVERPDGSNFTLKIRSTKLEDSAMYFCASKGQNTDTQYFGPGTRLTVL.

This clonotype was counted between two and nine times. V is TRBV15 and J is TRBJ2-7, with D maybe TRBD2 (5 bases). V was cut by 0 bases and J by 5 bases, with 20 bases left in between. Germline assignment: CDR1 LNHNV and CDR2 YYDKDF (reference sequence). The CDR3 covers 17 residues. CDR3 amino acids: CATSRDVSLLAGDEQYF. CDR3 sequence (DNA): TGTGCCACCAGCAGAGATGTCTCTCTCCTAGCCGGGGACGAGCAGTACTTC.

This clonotype was picked up a small number of times. The chain is built from TRBV29-1 and TRBJ1-1; D uncertain. The CDR3 contains 10 residues. The V gene's germline CDR1 is SQVTM and CDR2 ANQGSEA. The ends were cut back, 6 bases at V and 3 bases at J, with 5 bases in the middle. CDR3 loop: CSVRDTEAFF. CDR3 nucleotides: TGCAGCGTGCGGGACACTGAAGCTTTCTTT.

This rearrangement joins TRBV20-1 to TRBJ2-7; no clear D gene. The CDR3 runs 14 residues. With 0 bases removed from V and 6 bases from J, the gap between germline ends came to 15 bases. Germline lookup yields CDR1 DFQATT and CDR2 SNEGSKA (reference sequence). The CDR3 here is CSARDRRGNSEQYF. The CDR3 DNA is TGCAGTGCTAGAGATAGGAGAGGAAACTCCGAGCAGTACTTC.

The rearrangement links TRBV7-2 to TRBJ2-1; no definite D call. Germline CDR1 is SGHTA and CDR2 is FQGNSA. Trimming pared 2 bases from V and 4 bases from J, leaving 12 bases between. The CDR3 consists of 15 residues. This CDR3 is CASSLFVDLYNEQFF. The CDR3 coding sequence is TGTGCCAGCAGCTTATTCGTAGACCTATACAATGAGCAGTTCTTC.

This rearrangement joins TRBV11-2 to TRBJ2-5; maybe TRBD2 (7 bases). In germline, CDR1 is SGHAT, CDR2 FQNNGV. V was trimmed by 0 bases and J by 0 bases, leaving 14 bases between them. There are 17 residues in the CDR3. In DNA form, the CDR3 reads TGTGCCAGCAGCTTAGATCCGGGGGGCCCGTACCAAGAGACCCAGTACTTC. It yields the protein CASSLDPGGPYQETQYF.